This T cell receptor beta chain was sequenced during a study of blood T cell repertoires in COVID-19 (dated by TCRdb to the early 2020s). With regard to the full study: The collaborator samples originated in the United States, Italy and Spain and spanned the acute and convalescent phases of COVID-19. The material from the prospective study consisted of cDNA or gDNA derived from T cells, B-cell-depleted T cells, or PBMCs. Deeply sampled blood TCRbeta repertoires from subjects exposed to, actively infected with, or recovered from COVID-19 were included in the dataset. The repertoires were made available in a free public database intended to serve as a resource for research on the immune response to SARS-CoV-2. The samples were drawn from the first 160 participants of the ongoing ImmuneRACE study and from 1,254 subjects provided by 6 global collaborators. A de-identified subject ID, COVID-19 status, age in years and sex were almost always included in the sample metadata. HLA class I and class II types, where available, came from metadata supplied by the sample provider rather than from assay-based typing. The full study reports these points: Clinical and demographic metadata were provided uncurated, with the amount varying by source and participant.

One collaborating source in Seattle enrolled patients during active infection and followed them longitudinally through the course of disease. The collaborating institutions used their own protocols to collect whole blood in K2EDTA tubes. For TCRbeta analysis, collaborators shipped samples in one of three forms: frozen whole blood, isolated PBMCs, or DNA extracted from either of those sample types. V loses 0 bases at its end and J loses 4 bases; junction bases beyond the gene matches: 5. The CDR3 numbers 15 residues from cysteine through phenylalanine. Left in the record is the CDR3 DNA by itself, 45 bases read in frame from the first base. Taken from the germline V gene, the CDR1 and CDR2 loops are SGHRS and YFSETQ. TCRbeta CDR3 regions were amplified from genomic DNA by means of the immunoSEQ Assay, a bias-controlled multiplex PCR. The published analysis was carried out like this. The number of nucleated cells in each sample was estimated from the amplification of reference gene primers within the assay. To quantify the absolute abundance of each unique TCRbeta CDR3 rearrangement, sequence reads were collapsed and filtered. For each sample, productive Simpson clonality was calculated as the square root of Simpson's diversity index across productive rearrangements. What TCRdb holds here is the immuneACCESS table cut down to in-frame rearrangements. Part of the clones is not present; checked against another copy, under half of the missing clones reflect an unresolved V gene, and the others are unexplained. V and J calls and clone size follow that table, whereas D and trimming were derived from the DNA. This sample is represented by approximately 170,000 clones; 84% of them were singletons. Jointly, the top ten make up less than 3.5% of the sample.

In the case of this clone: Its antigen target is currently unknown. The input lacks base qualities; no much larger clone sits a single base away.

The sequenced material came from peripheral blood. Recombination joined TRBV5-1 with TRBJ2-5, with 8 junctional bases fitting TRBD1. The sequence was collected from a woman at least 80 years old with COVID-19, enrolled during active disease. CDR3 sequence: CASSLAGQGSETQYF. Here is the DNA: TGCGCCAGCAGCTTGGCCGGACAGGGATCAGAGACCCAGTACTTC.